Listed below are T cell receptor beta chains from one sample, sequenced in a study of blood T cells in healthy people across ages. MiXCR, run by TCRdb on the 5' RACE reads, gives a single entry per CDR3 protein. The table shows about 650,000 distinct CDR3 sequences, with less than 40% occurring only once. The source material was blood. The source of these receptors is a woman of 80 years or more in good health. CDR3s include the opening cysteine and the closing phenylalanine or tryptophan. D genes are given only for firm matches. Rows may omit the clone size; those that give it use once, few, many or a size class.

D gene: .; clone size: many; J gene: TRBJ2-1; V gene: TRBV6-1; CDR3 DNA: TGTGCCAGCAGTGAGCGCCTCAGTTTGGGGACTGATCTGCGGTTCTTC; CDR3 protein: CASSERLSLGTDLRFF
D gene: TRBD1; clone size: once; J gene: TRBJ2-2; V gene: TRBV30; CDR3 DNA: TGTGCCTGGAGTGTAGGGACAGGGTACACCGGGGAGCTGTTTTTT; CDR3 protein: CAWSVGTGYTGELFF
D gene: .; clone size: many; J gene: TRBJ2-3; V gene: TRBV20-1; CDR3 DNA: TGCAGTGCCCAGAACCCCTCTAGCACAGATACGCAGTATTTT; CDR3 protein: CSAQNPSSTDTQYF
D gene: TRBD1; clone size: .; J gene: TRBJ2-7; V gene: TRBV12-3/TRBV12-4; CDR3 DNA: TGTGCCAGCAGTTTAGATGAGGTGGGTGACAGGGGGTGGGACGAGCAGTACTTC; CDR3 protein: CASSLDEVGDRGWDEQYF
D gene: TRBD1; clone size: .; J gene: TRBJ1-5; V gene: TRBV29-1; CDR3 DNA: TGCAGCGTTGCAGGGGGCGCGGATCAGCCCCAGCATTTT; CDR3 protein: CSVAGGADQPQHF
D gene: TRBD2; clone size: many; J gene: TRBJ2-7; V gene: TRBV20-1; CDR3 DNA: TGCAGTGCTAGAGATCCCTGGGGCCAGCGGGGAAAAACCTACGAGCAGTACTTC; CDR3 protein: CSARDPWGQRGKTYEQYF
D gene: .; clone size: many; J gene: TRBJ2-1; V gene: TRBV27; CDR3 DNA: TGTGCCAGCTCGAAGGGGTCTCGGGGCTACAATGAGCAGTTCTTC; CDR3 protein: CASSKGSRGYNEQFF
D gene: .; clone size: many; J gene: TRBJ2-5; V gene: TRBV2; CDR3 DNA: TGTGCCAGCAGTGGTAGGGAGACCCAGTACTTC; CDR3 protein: CASSGRETQYF
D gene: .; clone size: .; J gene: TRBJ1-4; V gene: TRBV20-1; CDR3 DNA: TGCAGTGCTATAGACAAACTCAATAATGAAAAACGGTTTTTT; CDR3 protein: CSAIDKLNNEKRFF
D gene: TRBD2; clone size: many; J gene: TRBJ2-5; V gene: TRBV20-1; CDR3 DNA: TGCAGTGCTAGAGACGGGGTTTTAGCGGGGCGGGTAGAGACCCAGTACTTC; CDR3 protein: CSARDGVLAGRVETQYF
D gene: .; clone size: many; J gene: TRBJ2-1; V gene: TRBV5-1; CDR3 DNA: TGCGCCAGCAGCTTGGAAGGCAGGATGGGGGAGCAGTTCTTC; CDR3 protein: CASSLEGRMGEQFF
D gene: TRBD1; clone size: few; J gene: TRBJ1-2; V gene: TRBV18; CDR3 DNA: TGTGCCAGCTCACCCGGGACAGGGAACTCAGCTAACTATGGCTACACCTTC; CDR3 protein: CASSPGTGNSANYGYTF
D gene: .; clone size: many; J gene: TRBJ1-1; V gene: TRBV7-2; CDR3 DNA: TGTGCCAGCAGCTGGGGGGGGGTCCGTGCTTTCTTT; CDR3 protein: CASSWGGVRAFF
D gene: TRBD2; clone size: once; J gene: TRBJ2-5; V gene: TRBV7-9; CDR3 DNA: TGTGCCAGCAGCTCGTTTAGCGGGGGCGAAGAGACCCAGTACTTC; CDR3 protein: CASSSFSGGEETQYF
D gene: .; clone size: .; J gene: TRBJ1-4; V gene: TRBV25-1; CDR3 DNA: TGTGCCAGCAGTGACCAGGGTAATGAAAAACTGTTTTTT; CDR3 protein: CASSDQGNEKLFF
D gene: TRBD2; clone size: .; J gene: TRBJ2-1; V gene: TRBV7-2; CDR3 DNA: TGTGCCAGCAGCCACGACGGACTAGCGGGGGGTTACAATGAGCAGTTCTTC; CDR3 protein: CASSHDGLAGGYNEQFF
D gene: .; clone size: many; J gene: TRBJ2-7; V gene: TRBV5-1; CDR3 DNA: TGCGCCAGCAGCTTGGACAGCGGAAACGAGCAGTACTTC; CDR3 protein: CASSLDSGNEQYF
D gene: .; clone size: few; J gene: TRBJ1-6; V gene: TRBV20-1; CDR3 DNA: TGCAGTGCCAGAGATTACAACTCCTATAATTCACCCCTCCACTTT; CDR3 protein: CSARDYNSYNSPLHF
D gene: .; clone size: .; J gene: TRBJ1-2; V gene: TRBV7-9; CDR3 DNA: TGTGCCAGCAGCTCACCCGGCTCTGGCTACACCTTC; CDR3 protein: CASSSPGSGYTF
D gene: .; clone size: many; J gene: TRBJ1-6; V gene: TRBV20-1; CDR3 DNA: TGCAGTGCCGGACTAGGTGGAAATTCACCCCTCCACTTT; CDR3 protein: CSAGLGGNSPLHF
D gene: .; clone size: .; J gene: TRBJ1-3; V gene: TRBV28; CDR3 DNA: TGTGCCAGCACCCCGGGGGGCCAAGACTCTGGAAACACCATATATTTT; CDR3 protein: CASTPGGQDSGNTIYF
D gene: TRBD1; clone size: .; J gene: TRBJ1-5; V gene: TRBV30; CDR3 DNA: TGTGCCCGGAGTTTTACGGGCAGGGGGCAGGATCAGCCCCAGCATTTT; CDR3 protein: CARSFTGRGQDQPQHF
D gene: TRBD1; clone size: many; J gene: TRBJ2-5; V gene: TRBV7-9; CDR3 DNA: TGTGCCAGCAGCGTCCGGGACAGCATCCAAGAGACCCAGTACTTC; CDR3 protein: CASSVRDSIQETQYF
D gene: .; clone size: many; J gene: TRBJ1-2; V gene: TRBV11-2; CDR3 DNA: TGTGCCAGCAGCCCCGGACAGCCATCGGGGGGCTACACCTTC; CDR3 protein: CASSPGQPSGGYTF
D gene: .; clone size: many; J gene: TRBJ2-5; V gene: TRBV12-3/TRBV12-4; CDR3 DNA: TGTGCCAGCAGTTCGGGCTATGCGGAGAAGCAAGAGACCCAGTACTTC; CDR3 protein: CASSSGYAEKQETQYF
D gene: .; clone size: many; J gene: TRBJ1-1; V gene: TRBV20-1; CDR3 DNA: TGCAGTGCTAGGGCAGGGGAGTATACTGAAGCTTTCTTT; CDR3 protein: CSARAGEYTEAFF
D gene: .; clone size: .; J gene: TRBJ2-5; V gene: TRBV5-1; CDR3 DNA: TGCGCCAGCAGCTTTGGCGGAGGTGGGCAAGAGACCCAGTACTTC; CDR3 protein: CASSFGGGGQETQYF
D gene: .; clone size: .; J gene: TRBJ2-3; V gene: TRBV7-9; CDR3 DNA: TGTGCCAGCAGCTTAGAGAGGACTAGCACAGATACGCAGTATTTT; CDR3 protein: CASSLERTSTDTQYF
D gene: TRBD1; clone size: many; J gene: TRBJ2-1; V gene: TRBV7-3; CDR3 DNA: TGTGCCAGCAGCTTAATGACAGGGGGTGGTGAGCAGTTCTTC; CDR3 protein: CASSLMTGGGEQFF
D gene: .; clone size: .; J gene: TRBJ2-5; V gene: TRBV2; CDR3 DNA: TGTGTCAGCAGCCCCAAGGTGACCCAGTACTTC; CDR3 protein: CVSSPKVTQYF
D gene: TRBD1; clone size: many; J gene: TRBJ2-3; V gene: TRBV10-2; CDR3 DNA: TGCGCCAGCAGTATCGGGACAGACCAGGGAGATACGCAGTATTTT; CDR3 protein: CASSIGTDQGDTQYF
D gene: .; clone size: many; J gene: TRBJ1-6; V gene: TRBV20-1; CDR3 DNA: TGCAGTGCTCGCGGGGCAGGAAATAATTCACCCCTCCACTTT; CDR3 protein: CSARGAGNNSPLHF
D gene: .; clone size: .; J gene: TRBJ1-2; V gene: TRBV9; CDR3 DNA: TGTGCCAGCAGCGCCCAGACGAGGGCCGGTGGCTACACCTTC; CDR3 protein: CASSAQTRAGGYTF
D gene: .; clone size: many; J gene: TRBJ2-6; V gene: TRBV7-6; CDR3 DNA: TGTGCCAGCAGCCAAACCCGGGGCTCTGGGGCCAACGTCCTGACTTTC; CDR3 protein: CASSQTRGSGANVLTF
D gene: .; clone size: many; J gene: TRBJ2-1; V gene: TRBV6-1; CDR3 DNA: TGTGCCAGCAGTAACAGGTCGCACTACAATGAGCAGTTCTTC; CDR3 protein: CASSNRSHYNEQFF
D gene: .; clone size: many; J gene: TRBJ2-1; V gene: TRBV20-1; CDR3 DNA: TGCAGTGCTACTAGCCTACCCTACAATGAGCAGTTCTTC; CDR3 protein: CSATSLPYNEQFF
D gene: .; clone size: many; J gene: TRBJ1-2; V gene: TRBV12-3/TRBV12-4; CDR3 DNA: TGTGCCAGCAGTGCTGTCGTCTACTATGGCTACACCTTC; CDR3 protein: CASSAVVYYGYTF
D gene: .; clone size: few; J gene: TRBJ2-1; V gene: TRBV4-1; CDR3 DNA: TGCGCCAGCAGCCAAGCCATGCAGGTAGGATACAATGAGCAGTTCTTC; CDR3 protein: CASSQAMQVGYNEQFF
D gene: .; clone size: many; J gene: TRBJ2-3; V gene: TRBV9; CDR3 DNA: TGTGCCAGCAGCGTACACGAGGCGACCAGCACAGATACGCAGTATTTT; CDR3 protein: CASSVHEATSTDTQYF
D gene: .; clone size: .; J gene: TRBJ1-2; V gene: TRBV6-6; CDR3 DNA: TGTGCCAGCAGTTACTCGGGGAGGTATGGCTACACCTTC; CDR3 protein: CASSYSGRYGYTF